This TCR beta chain was sequenced for a study of blood T cell repertoires in COVID-19. Overall study: The study drew acute and convalescent COVID-19 samples from the United States, Italy and Spain. From T cells, B-cell-depleted T cells, or PBMCs came the material, which was cDNA or gDNA.

Per the original data handling: Amplification with reference gene primers provided the estimates of nucleated cell counts. TCRdb's copy holds only in-frame clones and misses some; the assay was immunoSEQ multiplex PCR. The V and J calls and the clone size are those of that table, but D and trimming were determined from the DNA. This sample carries about 80,000 clones, roughly four fifths of them seen once, and the ten largest clones take 9%. Deletions cut 7 bases from V and 1 base from J, with 16 bases between. CDR1 and CDR2 (germline): MNHEY, SVGAGI. CDR3 length: 15 amino acids. The TCR comes from a human donor in a cohort sampled during active COVID-19. The rearrangement joins TRBV6-5 to TRBJ1-1, with D possibly TRBD1 on 5 matching bases. Material: peripheral blood. The CDR3 bases are TGTGCCAGCAACCAGGGCGCAGGGCCGAACACTGAAGCTTTCTTT. Residues: CASNQGAGPNTEAFF.